Here is one TCR beta chain with its context. The target antigen is unknown. The CDR3 is made up of 18 amino acids. Trimming took 1 base from V and 2 from J, leaving 21 bases between them. Germline CDR1 is SGHAT and CDR2 is FQNNGV. The data are from a study of shared clonotypes between healthy human individuals. Study-wide results and limits: Among non-shared clonotypes, generation probabilities were lower than among those shared by all four donors. Naive subsets, compared against memory subsets, generally had larger estimated richness values. Of the naive CD4 clonotypes, roughly 5% were shared across several donors.

Negatively enriched CD4+ T cells were divided by CD45RA into naive and memory. Assay: immunoSEQ multiplex PCR; the TCRdb copy retains only in-frame clones and omits some. Among about 1 million clones listed, around four fifths were seen once. This TCR came from a man younger than 35 in good health. Specimen: memory CD4+ T cells sorted from blood. Described subset: CD45RA-negative fraction. The V and J genes are TRBV11-2 and TRBJ2-7; weak D call: TRBD2 (6 bases). CDR3 coding DNA: TGTGCCAGCAGCTTAGGCATCTGGGACTCTTCATTACCCTACGAGCAGTACTTC. Amino acids: CASSLGIWDSSLPYEQYF.